These 20 T cell receptor beta chains came from one sample sequenced in a study of blood T cell repertoires in COVID-19. Generated by immunoSEQ multiplex PCR, the TCRdb table keeps only in-frame clones and is missing some. Among over 200,000 clones listed, 92% were seen once. The sample consisted of peripheral blood. Receptors originate from a man aged 60 to 69 with COVID-19, enrolled during active disease.

In its sample, this clone was seen once. The V call is TRBV10-2, the J call TRBJ2-1, with 9 bases that match TRBD2. Germline V gene sequence: CDR1 WSHSY, CDR2 SAAADI. After removal of 8 bases from V and 9 bases from J, the junction contained 11 bases not matched to a gene. The CDR3 runs to 14 residues. CDR3 coding DNA: TGCGCCAGCGGGCGGACTAGCGAGGCGAGTGAGCAGTTCTTC. Translation: CASGRTSEASEQFF.

CDR3 sequence: CASGRGGAAYF. The CDR3 DNA follows: TGTGCCAGCGGTCGGGGGGGGGCCGCGTACTTC. The genes are TRBV12-3 or TRBV12-4 and TRBJ2-7; TRBD2 aligns across 8 bases. V gave up 8 bases and J gave up 12 bases; unmatched junction bases: 9. The CDR3 runs to 11 residues.

This clone was found once. Other DNA sequences in this specimen translate into the identical CDR3. V gene TRBV12-3 or TRBV12-4 combines with J gene TRBJ2-1; a weak D match, TRBD1 (6 bases). The CDR3 is 13 residues long. Between the trimmed V and J ends, which lost 2 bases and 6 bases, there was a span of 8 bases. The CDR3 nucleotides are TGTGCCAGCAGTTTACTACAGGGCAATGAGCAGTTCTTC. Its protein product is CASSLLQGNEQFF.

The chain employs TRBV6-5 and TRBJ1-4; D might be TRBD1 (6 bases). CDR1 and CDR2 (germline): MNHEY, SVGAGI. CDR3 length: 14 amino acids. V lost 5 bases, J lost 0 bases, and 7 bases lay in between. Written as DNA, the CDR3 is TGTGCCAGCAGTCGGACAGCAACTAATGAAAAACTGTTTTTT. Residues: CASSRTATNEKLFF.

The rearrangement links TRBV7-3 to TRBJ2-2; the match to TRBD1 covers 7 bases. V was clipped by 5 bases and J by 4 bases; unmatched bases: 13. The CDR3 totals 17 residues. The germline V gene encodes CDR1 SGHTA and CDR2 FQGTGA. DNA for the CDR3: TGTGCCAGCAGCCACACGGGACAGTTGAACTTCACCGGGGAGCTGTTTTTT. As protein: CASSHTGQLNFTGELFF.

J is TRBJ1-6 and V is TRBV11-2, with TRBD1 matching 7 bases. V lost 5 bases to trimming and J lost 8 bases; unmatched junction nucleotides: 15. Germline V lookup: CDR1 SGHAT, CDR2 FQNNGV. The CDR3 consists of 17 residues. CDR3: CASSPRTGAYGDSPLHF. The CDR3, as DNA: TGTGCCAGCAGCCCGAGGACAGGAGCGTATGGTGATTCACCCCTCCACTTT.

J is TRBJ2-2 and V is TRBV19; the D gene is possibly TRBD1 (6 bases). V was trimmed by 6 bases and J by 2 bases, leaving 13 bases between them. The V gene's germline CDR1 is LNHDA and CDR2 SQIVND (reference sequence). The length of the CDR3 is 15 residues. CDR3 DNA: TGTGCCAGTAGATATAAACAGGGCAACACCGGGGAGCTGTTTTTT. Protein product: CASRYKQGNTGELFF.

In this sample, this clone turned up once. The rearrangement links TRBV11-3 to TRBJ2-1; TRBD2 aligns across 9 bases. This CDR3 region has 15 residues. Germline V gene sequence: CDR1 SGHNT, CDR2 YENEEA. V trimming: 2 bases; J trimming: 8 bases; junction bases outside the gene matches: 7. The CDR3 spells CASSLSSGGMDEQFF. The CDR3 DNA reads as TGTGCCAGCAGCTTATCCAGCGGGGGGATGGATGAGCAGTTCTTC.

The rearrangement joins TRBV7-2 to TRBJ2-5; 14 bases align to TRBD2. This CDR3 has 16 amino acids. Per germline, CDR1 SGHTA and CDR2 FQGNSA. J gave up 4 bases and V 4 bases, and 5 bases lay outside the gene matches. CDR3 in DNA: TGTGCCAGCAGCTCTTGGGGACTAGCGGGAGTAGAGACCCAGTACTTC. Translating it yields CASSSWGLAGVETQYF.

CDR3 bases: TGTGCCAGCAGCTTAATCAGGGAGGCTGAAAAACTGTTTTTT. This encodes CASSLIREAEKLFF. The chain couples TRBV7-9 to TRBJ1-4, with D perhaps TRBD1 (5 bases). CDR3 size: 14 residues. Germline V gives CDR1 SEHNR, CDR2 FQNEAQ (reference sequence). The V end was cut by 2 bases, the J end by 7 bases, with 11 bases between.

The chain has TRBV10-2 and TRBJ2-7; 7 bases align to TRBD1. The junction had 9 bases not matched to a gene; V was cut back by 2 bases and J by 5 bases. This CDR3 has 15 residues. Germline CDR1 WSHSY, CDR2 SAAADI. CDR3 DNA: TGCGCCAGCAGTGAGCCCAGACAGGGTTCTAACGAGCAGTACTTC. This translates into CASSEPRQGSNEQYF.

V is TRBV19 and J is TRBJ1-2; D may be TRBD1 (6 bases). The germline V gene encodes CDR1 LNHDA and CDR2 SQIVND (reference sequence). The CDR3 totals 15 residues. Trimming left V 6 bases short and J 7 bases short, with 21 bases between. CDR3 protein: CASSPETGFSIGYTF. The CDR3 DNA reads TGTGCCAGTAGCCCGGAGACAGGATTCTCCATTGGCTACACCTTC. The full variable domain, its missing parts supplied by reference TRBV19 and TRBJ1-2, is DGGITQSPKYLFRKEGQNVTLSCEQNLNHDAMYWYRQDPGQGLRLIYYSQIVNDFQKGDIAEGYSVSREKKESFPLTVTSAQKNPTAFYLCASSPETGFSIGYTFGSGTRLTVV.

This chain connects TRBV18 to TRBJ1-3; D remains unclear. V was shortened by 3 bases and J by 0 bases, with 12 bases between the two germline ends. Germline V CDR1 and CDR2: KGHSH, LQKENI. The CDR3 length is 16 residues. CDR3 sequence reads: CASSPAQTISGNTIYF. CDR3 coding DNA: TGTGCCAGCTCACCGGCTCAGACAATCTCTGGAAACACCATATATTTT.

The V call is TRBV7-2, the J call TRBJ2-2, with a weak D call TRBD1 (5 bases). The CDR3 runs to 16 residues. Germline values: CDR1 SGHTA, CDR2 FQGNSA. V was trimmed by 0 bases and J by 3 bases, leaving 11 bases between them. The CDR3 is CASSLAAGIDTGELFF. The CDR3 DNA is TGTGCCAGCAGCTTAGCGGCAGGGATCGACACCGGGGAGCTGTTTTTT.

The chain has TRBV12-3 or TRBV12-4 and TRBJ2-3, with D unclear. V shed 6 bases and J shed 3 bases, with 7 bases lying between them. The CDR3 consists of 12 residues. The CDR3 nucleotides read TGTGCCAGCAGAATTAGTACAGATACGCAGTATTTT. This encodes CASRISTDTQYF.

J is TRBJ1-1 and V is TRBV7-9; the D is unclear. The germline V gene has CDR1 SEHNR and CDR2 FQNEAQ (reference sequence). Trimming took 6 bases from V and 0 from J, leaving 17 bases between them. The CDR3 contains 16 residues. The DNA for the CDR3 is TGTGCCAGCAGGCCACCCATCCGGGATTTGAACACTGAAGCTTTCTTT. Translated: CASRPPIRDLNTEAFF. The full variable domain, rest sourced from reference TRBV7-9 and TRBJ1-1, is DTGVSQNPRHKITKRGQNVTFRCDPISEHNRLYWYRQTLGQGPEFLTYFQNEAQLEKSRLLSDRFSAERPKGSFSTLEIQRTEQGDSAMYLCASRPPIRDLNTEAFFGQGTRLTVV.

The table lists this clone with a few counts. The genes are TRBV6-6 and TRBJ1-1, with TRBD1 matching 8 bases. CDR3 size: 13 residues. Germline-derived CDR1 and CDR2 are MNHNY and SVGAGI (reference sequence). The V segment lost 7 bases and the J segment 6 bases; nucleotides outside the gene matches: 7. The CDR3 sequence: CASTGQGMAEAFF. DNA for the CDR3: TGTGCCAGCACTGGACAGGGAATGGCTGAAGCTTTCTTT.

The chain joins TRBV28 to TRBJ2-7; D ambiguous. This CDR3 comprises 15 residues. Germline lookup yields CDR1 MDHEN and CDR2 SYDVKM. The V gene lost 2 bases and the J gene lost 4 bases, with 15 bases spanning the gap. CDR3 amino acids: CASSLLAGQYYEQYF. CDR3 DNA sequence: TGTGCCAGCAGTTTACTGGCAGGCCAATATTACGAGCAGTACTTC.

The rearrangement links TRBV2 to TRBJ1-4; no definite D call. Looked up from germline, CDR1 is SNHLY and CDR2 is FYNNEI. V was cut by 1 base and J by 8 bases, with 11 bases left in between. There are 14 residues in the CDR3. CDR3 amino acids: CASSEVFGGEKLFF. For the CDR3, the DNA is TGTGCCAGCAGTGAAGTTTTCGGAGGCGAAAAACTGTTTTTT.

This sequence joins TRBV3-1 (or the pseudogene TRBV3-2) and TRBJ1-6; tentative D call: TRBD1 (5 bases). The CDR3 extends over 16 amino acids. The germline gives CDR1 LGHDT, CDR2 YNNKEL (reference sequence). V was cut by 0 bases and J by 7 bases, with 13 bases left in between. Here the CDR3 DNA reads TGTGCCAGCAGCCAAGACGGCGGGGGTTGGAATTCACCCCTCCACTTT. It codes for CASSQDGGGWNSPLHF.